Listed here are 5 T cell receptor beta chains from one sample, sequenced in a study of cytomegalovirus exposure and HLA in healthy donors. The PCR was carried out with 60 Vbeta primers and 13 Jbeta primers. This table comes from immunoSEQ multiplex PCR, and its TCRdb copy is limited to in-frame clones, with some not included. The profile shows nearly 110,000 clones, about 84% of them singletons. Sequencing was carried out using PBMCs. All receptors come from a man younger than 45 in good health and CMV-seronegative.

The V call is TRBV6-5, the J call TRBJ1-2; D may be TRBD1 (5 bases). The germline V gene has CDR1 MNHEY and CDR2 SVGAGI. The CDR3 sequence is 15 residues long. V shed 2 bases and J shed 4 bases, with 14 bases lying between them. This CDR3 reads CASSYAHGQGYGYTF. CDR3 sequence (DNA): TGTGCCAGCAGTTACGCACATGGTCAGGGCTATGGCTACACCTTC.

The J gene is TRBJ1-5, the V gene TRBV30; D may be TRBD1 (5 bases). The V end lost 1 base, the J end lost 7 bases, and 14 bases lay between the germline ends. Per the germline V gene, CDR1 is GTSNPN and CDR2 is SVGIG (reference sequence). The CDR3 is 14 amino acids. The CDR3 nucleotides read TGTGCCTGGAGTGACCTGACAGTCAGACAGCCCCAGCATTTT. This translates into CAWSDLTVRQPQHF.

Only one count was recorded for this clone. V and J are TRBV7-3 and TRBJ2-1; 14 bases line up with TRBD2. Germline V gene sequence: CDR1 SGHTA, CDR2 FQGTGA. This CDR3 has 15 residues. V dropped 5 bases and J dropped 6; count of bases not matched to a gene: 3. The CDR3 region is CASSPGLAGGNEQFF. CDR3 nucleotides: TGTGCCAGCAGCCCCGGACTAGCGGGAGGCAATGAGCAGTTCTTC.

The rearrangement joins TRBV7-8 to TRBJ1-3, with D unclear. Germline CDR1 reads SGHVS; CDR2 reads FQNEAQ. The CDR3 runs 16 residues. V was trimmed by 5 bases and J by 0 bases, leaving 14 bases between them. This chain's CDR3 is CASSPLSAHSGNTIYF. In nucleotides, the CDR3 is TGTGCCAGCAGCCCCCTCAGCGCTCACTCTGGAAACACCATATATTTT.

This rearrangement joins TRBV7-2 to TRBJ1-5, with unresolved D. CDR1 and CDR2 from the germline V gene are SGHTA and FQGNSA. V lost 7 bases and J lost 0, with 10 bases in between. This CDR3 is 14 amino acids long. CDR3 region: CASTPGDSNQPQHF. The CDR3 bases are TGTGCCAGCACCCCCGGGGATAGCAATCAGCCCCAGCATTTT.